This T cell receptor beta chain was captured by sequencing in a study of T-cell memory formation after mild COVID-19. As for the study in general: Among the donors, TCR clusters were largely specific to each donor. General study findings and limits: Clones contracting across day 15 to 85 had a balanced CD4/CD8 profile; later expanding clones leaned CD4+.

The 5'RACE method, run with constant-segment primers, produced TCR alpha and TCR beta cDNA libraries (carrying sample barcodes and UMIs). TCRdb used MiXCR to reprocess the 5' RACE reads, holding one entry per CDR3 protein. The sample records 550,000 to 700,000 distinct CDR3 sequences, 15% to 20% being singletons. Trimming left V 10 bases short and J 1 base short, with 7 bases between. The CDR3 length is 11 residues. Many counts were recorded for this clonotype. Its antigen remains unidentified. The TCR originated in an adult woman who had mild COVID-19 (a few samples of this study predate the infection). Cell type and time point are not known. The chain uses TRBV12-3 or TRBV12-4 and TRBJ1-1; unclear D gene. Sequenced sample: PBMCs or a T cell subset sorted from them (not recorded which). CDR3 residues: CATEWNTEAFF. Written as DNA, the CDR3 is TGTGCCACCGAATGGAACACTGAAGCTTTCTTT.